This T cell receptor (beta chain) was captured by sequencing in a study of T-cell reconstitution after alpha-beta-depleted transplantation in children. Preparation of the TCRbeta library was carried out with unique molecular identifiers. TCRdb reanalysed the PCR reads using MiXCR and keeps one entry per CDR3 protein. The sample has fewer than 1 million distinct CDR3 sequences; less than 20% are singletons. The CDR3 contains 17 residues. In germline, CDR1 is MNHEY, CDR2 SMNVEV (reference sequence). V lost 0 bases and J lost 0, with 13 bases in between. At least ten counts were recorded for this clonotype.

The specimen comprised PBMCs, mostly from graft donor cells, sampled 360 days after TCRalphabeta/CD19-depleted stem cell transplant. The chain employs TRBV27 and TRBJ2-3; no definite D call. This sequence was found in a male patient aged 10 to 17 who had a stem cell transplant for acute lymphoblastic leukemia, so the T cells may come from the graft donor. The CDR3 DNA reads TGTGCCAGCAGTTTATCTCTAAGAGTTCCTAGCACAGATACGCAGTATTTT. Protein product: CASSLSLRVPSTDTQYF.